The following is a T cell receptor (beta chain) sequence with its context. Per the germline V gene, CDR1 is LNHNV and CDR2 is YYDKDF (reference sequence). The CDR3 spans 16 residues. The V gene end was trimmed by 3 bases and the J gene end by 10 bases; junction bases not matched to a gene: 15. The data were taken from a study of T cell responses to AZD1222 COVID-19 vaccine. The method was immunoSEQ multiplex PCR; TCRdb's version includes in-frame clones alone and lacks a portion of them. Of over 120,000 clones in the sample, roughly 89% were seen once. The sequenced sample was peripheral blood, obtained 28 days after the second AZD1222 dose. The receptor was derived from an adult who received the AZD1222 COVID-19 vaccine. V and J are TRBV15 and TRBJ1-1, with 9 bases that match TRBD1. This CDR3 is CATSRGQGPPDNGAFF. CDR3 in DNA: TGTGCCACCAGCAGGGGACAGGGACCGCCGGACAACGGAGCTTTCTTT.